This T cell receptor (beta chain) was sequenced for a study of blood T cell repertoires in COVID-19. Study at large: There were acute and convalescent COVID-19 samples, and they came from the United States, Italy and Spain. T cells, B-cell-depleted T cells, or PBMCs supplied cDNA or gDNA.

This CDR3 comprises 18 residues. Trimming cost V 4 bases and J 5 bases; bases outside gene matches: 12. Germline CDR1 SGDLS, CDR2 YYNGEE. Profiled with immunoSEQ multiplex PCR; TCRdb holds only in-frame clones, not every one. The table lists a few hundred thousand clones, roughly 90% of them singletons. Participants were placed into cohorts based on the clinical history they reported. The TCR sequence derives from a woman aged 30 to 39 who had recovered from COVID-19. Sequenced input: PBMCs or T cells enriched from blood (not recorded which). The rearrangement uses TRBV9 and TRBJ2-5; 15 nucleotides agree with TRBD2. CDR3 loop: CASSFGTSGGFYPETQYF. CDR3 in DNA: TGTGCCAGCAGCTTCGGGACTAGCGGGGGGTTTTATCCCGAGACCCAGTACTTC.